Each of the 8 T cell receptor beta chains below was sequenced from the same sample in a study of T cell responses to AZD1222 COVID-19 vaccine. The repertoire was sequenced with immunoSEQ multiplex PCR; TCRdb's copy has only in-frame clones and lacks some. The sample contains about 120,000 clones, 92% of which appear only once. The material sequenced was peripheral blood, taken on day 0 of AZD1222 vaccination. These receptors were taken from an adult in good health.

This clone came up once. V and J are TRBV13 and TRBJ2-7; 8 bases are shared with TRBD2. The CDR3 loop spans 12 amino acids. CDR1 is PRHDT, CDR2 FYEKMQ, per germline (reference sequence). Trimming removed 2 bases from V and 9 bases from J; junction bases left unmatched: 3. The CDR3 here is CASSLSGGGQYF. As DNA, the CDR3 is TGTGCCAGCAGCTTATCGGGAGGGGGGCAGTACTTC. Looking up the rest from reference TRBV13 and TRBJ2-7 gives the full variable domain: AAGVIQSPRHLIKEKRETATLKCYPIPRHDTVYWYQQGPGQDPQFLISFYEKMQSDKGSIPDRFSAQQFSDYHSELNMSSLELGDSALYFCASSLSGGGQYFGPGTRLTVT.

The gene calls are TRBV30 and TRBJ2-2; D call uncertain. Per germline, CDR1 GTSNPN and CDR2 SVGIG (reference sequence). V dropped 5 bases and J dropped 1 base, with 14 bases sitting between them. The CDR3 contains 15 residues. The CDR3 protein is CAWSGYPRNTGELFF. The CDR3 bases are TGTGCCTGGTCAGGTTACCCGCGGAACACCGGGGAGCTGTTTTTT.

The rearrangement joins TRBV28 to TRBJ1-1; 7 nucleotides line up with TRBD1. The germline V gene encodes CDR1 MDHEN and CDR2 SYDVKM. The CDR3 is 16 residues long. J lost 1 base, V lost 4 bases, and 9 bases had no gene match. The CDR3, as DNA: TGTGCCAGCAGTTCCCAGGCGGGACAGCCGAACACTGAAGCTTTCTTT. Its translation is CASSSQAGQPNTEAFF.

The chain has TRBV30 and TRBJ1-1, with a tentative D call TRBD1 (5 bases). Per the germline V gene, CDR1 is GTSNPN and CDR2 is SVGIG (reference sequence). Trimming left V 8 bases short and J 4 bases short, with 14 bases between. The CDR3 sequence is 12 residues long. CDR3 coding DNA: TGTGCCGCAGGGAGGCCGGGCACTGAAGCTTTCTTT. As protein: CAAGRPGTEAFF.

Written as DNA, the CDR3 is TGCGCCAGCAGCCAAGTTGATCCGGGACAGGGGCATCATGAGCAGTTCTTC. Amino acid sequence: CASSQVDPGQGHHEQFF. The chain recombines TRBV4-3 with TRBJ2-1; 10 bases align to TRBD1. Germline V gives CDR1 LGHNA, CDR2 YSLEER. The V and J ends lost 1 base and 8 bases, in that order; junction bases with no gene match: 11. The CDR3 covers 17 residues.

The chain employs TRBV30 and TRBJ1-1; maybe TRBD1 (5 bases). The CDR3 consists of 13 residues. Germline values: CDR1 GTSNPN, CDR2 SVGIG (reference sequence). V was shortened by 4 bases and J by 4 bases, with 13 bases between the two germline ends. CDR3 nucleotide sequence: TGTGCCTGGATTAGCAGGGAAGGCACTGAAGCTTTCTTT. Amino acids: CAWISREGTEAFF.

The J gene is TRBJ1-2, the V gene TRBV28; 7 bases fit TRBD1. This CDR3 has 14 amino acids. Germline V lookup: CDR1 MDHEN, CDR2 SYDVKM. V was clipped by 6 bases and J by 4 bases; unmatched bases: 8. DNA of the CDR3: TGTGCCAGCAGAGAGACAGGGACCCCCTATGGCTACACCTTC. Translating it yields CASRETGTPYGYTF.

The chain recombines TRBV18 with TRBJ2-5; 9 bases are shared with TRBD1. This CDR3 is 16 amino acids long. Germline values: CDR1 KGHSH, CDR2 LQKENI. The junction had 9 bases not matched to a gene; V was cut back by 5 bases and J by 2 bases. In DNA, the CDR3 is TGTGCCAGCTCATCCCTCGCGACAGGGGGACAAGAGACCCAGTACTTC. Its translation: CASSSLATGGQETQYF.